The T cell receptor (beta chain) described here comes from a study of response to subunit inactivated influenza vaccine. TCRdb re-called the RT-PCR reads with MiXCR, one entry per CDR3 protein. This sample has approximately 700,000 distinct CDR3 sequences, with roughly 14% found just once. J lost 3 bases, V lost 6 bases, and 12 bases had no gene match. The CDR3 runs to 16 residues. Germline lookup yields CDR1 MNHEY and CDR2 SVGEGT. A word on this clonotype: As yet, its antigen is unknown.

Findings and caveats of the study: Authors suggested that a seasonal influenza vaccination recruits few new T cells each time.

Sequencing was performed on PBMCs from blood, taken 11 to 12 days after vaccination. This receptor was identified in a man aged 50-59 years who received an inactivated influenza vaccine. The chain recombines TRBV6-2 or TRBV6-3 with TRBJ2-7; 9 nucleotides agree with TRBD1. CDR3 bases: TGTGCCAGCAGGTATACCCGGACAGGGGCTCTCTACGAGCAGTACTTC. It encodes CASRYTRTGALYEQYF.